A selection of T cell receptor beta chains follows, all from one sample in a study of cytotoxic CD8 clonotypes in ibrutinib-treated CLL. Clones were sequenced by immunoSEQ multiplex PCR, and TCRdb holds only the in-frame ones, with some missing. The sample has around 25,000 clones, about 75% seen once; the top ten hold around 30%. The sequencing used PBMCs, collected after 24 months of ibrutinib treatment. Receptor source: a human donor with chronic lymphocytic leukemia. The conserved cysteine and the conserved F or W are not part of the CDR3 here. A D gene is named only where the DNA matches it firmly. The size field is filled for only some rows; it gives once, few, many or a size class.

d_gene	v_gene	abundance	len	j_gene	CDR3aa
NA	TRBV4-1	NA	12	TRBJ2-4	ASSQRGPKNIQY
NA	TRBV9	few	13	TRBJ2-1	ASSVVGSSYNEQF
TRBD1	TRBV5-4	NA	13	TRBJ1-2	ASSSMDRARYGYT
TRBD2	TRBV5-4	NA	13	TRBJ2-5	ASSVTSGGRETQY
NA	TRBV5-1	NA	12	TRBJ1-2	ASSLDRWGGGYT
NA	TRBV5-4	few	13	TRBJ1-2	ASSLARGALGGYT
NA	TRBV13	NA	11	TRBJ2-3	ASSLPGTDTQY
NA	TRBV7-9	NA	13	TRBJ1-5	ASSLNPPFNQPQH
TRBD2	TRBV2	NA	16	TRBJ2-1	ASSEALRASGGYNEQF
NA	TRBV4-1	NA	11	TRBJ2-1	ASGSPARNEQF
TRBD1	TRBV10-3	medium-sized	14	TRBJ1-2	AISEFRTGEIYGYT
NA	TRBV5-5	NA	16	TRBJ1-1	ASTAGISGLDVNTEAF
NA	TRBV5-1	NA	11	TRBJ1-6	ASSPDSNSPLH
NA	TRBV18	NA	14	TRBJ2-2	ASSPDSDPNTGELF
NA	TRBV18	NA	13	TRBJ2-3	ASSPGPQNTDTQY
NA	TRBV21-1	NA	11	TRBJ1-2	ASSPPENYGYT
NA	TRBV7-9	NA	12	TRBJ2-5	ASSLLTSQETQY
NA	TRBV5-1	NA	13	TRBJ2-2	ASSPTRQNTGELF
NA	TRBV11-2	NA	13	TRBJ2-1	ASSSDLRGVYEQF
NA	TRBV5-1	NA	13	TRBJ1-6	ASSLAGRANSPLH
NA	TRBV19	NA	15	TRBJ2-2	ASSLSPSIDNTGELF
NA	TRBV19	NA	13	TRBJ2-1	ASSIIPGNNNEQF
NA	TRBV19	NA	12	TRBJ2-1	ASSTGNSYNEQF
TRBD1	TRBV2	few	11	TRBJ1-1	ASSADRGTEAF
NA	TRBV4-1	NA	11	TRBJ2-7	ASSQARAYEQY